This passage covers 8 T cell receptor beta chains from one sample sequenced in a study of blood T cell repertoires in COVID-19 (dated by TCRdb to the early 2020s). Library creation used the immunoSEQ multiplex PCR assay. TCRdb's version of the immuneACCESS table is confined to in-frame rearrangements and falls short of the full clone set. An unresolved V gene accounts for under half of the shortfall where checked; the remainder is of unknown origin. For this sample the table gives about 330,000 clones, of which over 75% were detected only once. The ten largest clones represent approximately 5% of the sample. Sequences were obtained from PBMCs or T cells enriched from blood (not recorded which). The source is a woman aged 30 to 39 who had recovered from COVID-19.

The chain joins TRBV18 to TRBJ1-6; D is uncertain. This CDR3 comprises 18 residues. Germline loops: CDR1 KGHSH, CDR2 LQKENI. V was clipped by 3 bases and J by 3 bases, with 18 bases between them. The CDR3 coding sequence is TGTGCCAGCTCACCTTTAGAGGTCCGGTCCTACTATAATTCACCCCTCCACTTT. This codes for CASSPLEVRSYYNSPLHF.

The rearrangement links TRBV6-5 to TRBJ2-7; D gene unclear. Germline CDR1 is MNHEY and CDR2 is SVGAGI. The CDR3 totals 14 residues. With 2 bases removed from V and 2 bases from J, the gap between germline ends came to 10 bases. The CDR3 DNA is TGTGCCAGCAGTTACAGCGAATTAACCTACGAGCAGTACTTC. Amino acid sequence: CASSYSELTYEQYF.

This chain uses TRBV10-2 with TRBJ1-5, with TRBD1 identical over 8 bases. V lost 8 bases, J lost 2 bases, and 11 bases stayed unmatched. This CDR3 spans 16 amino acids. Germline CDR1 reads WSHSY; CDR2 reads SAAADI. The CDR3 here is CASGRTGPGGNQPQHF. DNA of the CDR3: TGCGCCAGCGGCCGGACAGGGCCAGGGGGCAATCAGCCCCAGCATTTT.

This clone appeared a single time. The chain employs TRBV5-5 and TRBJ2-2, with 8 bases fitting TRBD2. Germline loops: CDR1 SGHKS, CDR2 YYEKEE (reference sequence). The V segment lost 4 bases and the J segment 4 bases; nucleotides outside the gene matches: 15. CDR3 size: 18 residues. The CDR3 spells CASSNPAGGSGLTGELFF. CDR3 bases: TGTGCCAGCAGCAACCCGGCGGGGGGTAGCGGACTCACCGGGGAGCTGTTTTTT.

This rearrangement joins TRBV11-2 to TRBJ2-2, with TRBD2 identical over 10 bases. CDR3 length: 19 amino acids. With 0 bases clipped from V and 1 base from J, the junction kept 8 bases outside the gene matches. Looked up from germline, CDR1 is SGHAT and CDR2 is FQNNGV. The CDR3 nucleotides are TGTGCCAGCAGCTTAGACCTGAATAGCGGGGGGCGGAACACCGGGGAGCTGTTTTTT. As protein: CASSLDLNSGGRNTGELFF.

The chain carries TRBV30 and TRBJ1-5, with 9 bases aligning to TRBD1. The V gene's germline CDR1 is GTSNPN and CDR2 SVGIG (reference sequence). V lost 5 bases to trimming and J lost 4 bases; unmatched junction nucleotides: 3. The length of the CDR3 is 13 residues. In nucleotides, the CDR3 is TGTGCCTGGGGGACAGGGCTAAATCAGCCCCAGCATTTT. It is translated as CAWGTGLNQPQHF.

V gene TRBV5-1 combines with J gene TRBJ2-3; 10 nucleotides line up with TRBD2. CDR1 and CDR2 (germline): SGHRS, YFSETQ. The CDR3 loop spans 16 amino acids. The V segment lost 7 bases and the J segment 4 bases; nucleotides outside the gene matches: 12. Here the CDR3 reads CASCKALAGVADTQYF. CDR3 DNA sequence: TGCGCCAGCTGTAAGGCTCTAGCGGGGGTCGCAGATACGCAGTATTTT.

This chain's CDR3 is CASSLYSGAGPRETQYF. The CDR3 DNA sequence: TGTGCCAGCAGTTTATATAGTGGGGCAGGCCCTCGGGAGACCCAGTACTTC. The chain has TRBV28 and TRBJ2-5; weak D call: TRBD1 (5 bases). The V gene lost 1 base and the J gene lost 5 bases, with 20 bases spanning the gap. CDR3 length: 17 amino acids. Germline CDR1 and CDR2: MDHEN and SYDVKM.